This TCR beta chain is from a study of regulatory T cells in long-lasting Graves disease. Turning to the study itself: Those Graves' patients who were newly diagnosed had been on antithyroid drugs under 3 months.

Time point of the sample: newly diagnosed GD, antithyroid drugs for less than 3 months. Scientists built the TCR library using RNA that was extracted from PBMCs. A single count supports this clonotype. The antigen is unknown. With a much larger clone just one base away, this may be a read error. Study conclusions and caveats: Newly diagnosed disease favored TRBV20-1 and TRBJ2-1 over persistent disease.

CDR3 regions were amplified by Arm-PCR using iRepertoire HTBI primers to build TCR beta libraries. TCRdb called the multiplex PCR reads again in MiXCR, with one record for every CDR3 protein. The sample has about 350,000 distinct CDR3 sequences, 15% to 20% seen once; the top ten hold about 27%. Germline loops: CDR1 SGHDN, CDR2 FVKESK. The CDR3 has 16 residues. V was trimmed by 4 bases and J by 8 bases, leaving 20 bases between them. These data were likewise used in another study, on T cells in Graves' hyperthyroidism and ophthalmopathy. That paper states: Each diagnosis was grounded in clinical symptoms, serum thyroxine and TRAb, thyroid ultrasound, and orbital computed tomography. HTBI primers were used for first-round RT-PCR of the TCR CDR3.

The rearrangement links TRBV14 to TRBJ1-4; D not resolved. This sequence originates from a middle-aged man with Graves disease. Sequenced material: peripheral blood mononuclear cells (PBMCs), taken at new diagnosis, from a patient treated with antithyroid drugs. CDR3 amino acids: CASSRRRPEGKEKLFF. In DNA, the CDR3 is TGTGCCAGCAGCCGCCGGCGGCCCGAAGGGAAAGAAAAACTGTTTTTT.